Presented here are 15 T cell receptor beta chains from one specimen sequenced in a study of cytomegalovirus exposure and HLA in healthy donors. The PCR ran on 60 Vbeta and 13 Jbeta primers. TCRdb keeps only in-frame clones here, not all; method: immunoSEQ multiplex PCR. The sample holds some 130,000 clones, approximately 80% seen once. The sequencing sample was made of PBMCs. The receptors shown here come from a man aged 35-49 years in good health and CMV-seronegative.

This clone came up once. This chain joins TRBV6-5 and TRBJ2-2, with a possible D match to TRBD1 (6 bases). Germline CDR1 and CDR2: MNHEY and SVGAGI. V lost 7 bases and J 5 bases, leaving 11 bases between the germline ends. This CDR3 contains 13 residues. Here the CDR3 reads CASTGVETGELFF. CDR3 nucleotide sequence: TGTGCCAGCACAGGGGTGGAGACCGGGGAGCTGTTTTTT.

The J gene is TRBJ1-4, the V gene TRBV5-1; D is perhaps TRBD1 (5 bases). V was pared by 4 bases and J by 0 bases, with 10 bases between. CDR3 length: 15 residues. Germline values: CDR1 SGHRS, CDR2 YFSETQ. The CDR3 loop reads CASSQGYATNEKLFF. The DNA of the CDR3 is TGCGCCAGCAGCCAGGGATATGCAACTAATGAAAAACTGTTTTTT. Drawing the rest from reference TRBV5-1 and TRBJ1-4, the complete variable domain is KAGVTQTPRYLIKTRGQQVTLSCSPISGHRSVSWYQQTPGQGLQFLFEYFSETQRNKGNFPGRFSGRQFSNSRSEMNVSTLELGDSALYLCASSQGYATNEKLFFGSGTQLSVL.

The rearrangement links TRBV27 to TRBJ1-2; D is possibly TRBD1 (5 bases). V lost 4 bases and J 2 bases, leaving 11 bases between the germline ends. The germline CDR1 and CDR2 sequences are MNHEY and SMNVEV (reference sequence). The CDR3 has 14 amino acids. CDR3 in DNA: TGTGCCAGCAGTTCCGCAGGGTCCAACTATGGCTACACCTTC. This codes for CASSSAGSNYGYTF.

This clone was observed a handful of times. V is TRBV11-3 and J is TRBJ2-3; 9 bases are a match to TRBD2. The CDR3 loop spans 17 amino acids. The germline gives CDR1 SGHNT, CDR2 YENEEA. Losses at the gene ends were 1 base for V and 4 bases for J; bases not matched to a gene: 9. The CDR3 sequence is CASSLGSAGGASDTQYF. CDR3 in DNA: TGTGCCAGCAGCTTAGGATCCGCGGGGGGGGCATCAGATACGCAGTATTTT.

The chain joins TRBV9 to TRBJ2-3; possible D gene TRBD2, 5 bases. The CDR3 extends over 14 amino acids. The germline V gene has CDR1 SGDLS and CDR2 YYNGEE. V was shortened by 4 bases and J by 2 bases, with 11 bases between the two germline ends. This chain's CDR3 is CASSPASTTDTQYF. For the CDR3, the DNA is TGTGCCAGCAGCCCGGCTAGCACCACAGATACGCAGTATTTT.

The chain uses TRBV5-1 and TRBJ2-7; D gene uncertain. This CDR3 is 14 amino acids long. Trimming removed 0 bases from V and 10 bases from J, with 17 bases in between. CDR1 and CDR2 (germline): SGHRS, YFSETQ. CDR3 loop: CASSLGEEWVSQYF. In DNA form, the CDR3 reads TGCGCCAGCAGCTTGGGCGAGGAATGGGTATCTCAGTACTTC.

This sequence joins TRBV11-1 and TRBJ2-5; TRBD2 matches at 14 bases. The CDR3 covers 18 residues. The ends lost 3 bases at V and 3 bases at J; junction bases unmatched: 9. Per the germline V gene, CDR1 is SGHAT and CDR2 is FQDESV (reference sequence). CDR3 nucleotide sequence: TGTGCCAGCAGCTTGGGCCCGAAGGGACTAGCGGGGGAAGAGACCCAGTACTTC. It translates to CASSLGPKGLAGEETQYF.

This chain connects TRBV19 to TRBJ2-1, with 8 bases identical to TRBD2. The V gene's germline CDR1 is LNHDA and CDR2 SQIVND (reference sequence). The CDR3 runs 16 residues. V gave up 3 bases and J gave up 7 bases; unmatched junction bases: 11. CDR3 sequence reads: CASSIVASGSNNEQFF. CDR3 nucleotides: TGTGCCAGTAGTATTGTGGCTAGCGGGTCGAATAATGAGCAGTTCTTC.

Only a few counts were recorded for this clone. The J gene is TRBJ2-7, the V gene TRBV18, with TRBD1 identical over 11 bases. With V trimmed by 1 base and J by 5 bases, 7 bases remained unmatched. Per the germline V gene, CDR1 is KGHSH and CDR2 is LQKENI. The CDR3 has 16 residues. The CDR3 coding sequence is TGTGCCAGCTCACCACTAAGGGACAGGGGGGACCACGAGCAGTACTTC. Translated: CASSPLRDRGDHEQYF.

The CDR3 reads CASSLAAGRGSGNTIYF. The CDR3 region has the DNA TGTGCCAGCAGCTTAGCCGCCGGCAGGGGCTCTGGAAACACCATATATTTT. The genes are TRBV7-2 and TRBJ1-3; TRBD1 is a possible D gene (6 bases). This CDR3 has 17 residues. CDR1 is SGHTA and CDR2 is FQGNSA in the germline V gene. With 0 bases removed from V and 0 bases from J, the gap between germline ends came to 12 bases.

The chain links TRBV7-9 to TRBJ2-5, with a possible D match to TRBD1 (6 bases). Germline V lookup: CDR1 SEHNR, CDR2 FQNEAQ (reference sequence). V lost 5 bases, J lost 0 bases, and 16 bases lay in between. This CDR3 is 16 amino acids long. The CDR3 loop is CASSAGQTQNQETQYF. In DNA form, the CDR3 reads TGTGCCAGCAGCGCCGGACAGACTCAGAACCAAGAGACCCAGTACTTC.

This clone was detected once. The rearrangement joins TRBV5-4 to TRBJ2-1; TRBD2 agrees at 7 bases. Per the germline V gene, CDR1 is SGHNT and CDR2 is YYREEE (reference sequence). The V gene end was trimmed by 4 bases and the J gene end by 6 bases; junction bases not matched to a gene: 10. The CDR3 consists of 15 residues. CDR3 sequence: CASSVGLGDFNEQFF. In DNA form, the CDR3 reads TGTGCCAGCAGCGTAGGACTAGGAGACTTCAATGAGCAGTTCTTC.

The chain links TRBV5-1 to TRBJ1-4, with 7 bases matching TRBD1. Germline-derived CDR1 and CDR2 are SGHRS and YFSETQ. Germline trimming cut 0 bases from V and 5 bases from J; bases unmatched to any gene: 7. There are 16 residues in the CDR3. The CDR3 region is CASSLAYRGSNEKLFF. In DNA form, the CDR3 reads TGCGCCAGCAGCTTGGCCTACAGGGGCTCAAATGAAAAACTGTTTTTT. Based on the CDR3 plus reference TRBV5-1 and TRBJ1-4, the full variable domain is KAGVTQTPRYLIKTRGQQVTLSCSPISGHRSVSWYQQTPGQGLQFLFEYFSETQRNKGNFPGRFSGRQFSNSRSEMNVSTLELGDSALYLCASSLAYRGSNEKLFFGSGTQLSVL.

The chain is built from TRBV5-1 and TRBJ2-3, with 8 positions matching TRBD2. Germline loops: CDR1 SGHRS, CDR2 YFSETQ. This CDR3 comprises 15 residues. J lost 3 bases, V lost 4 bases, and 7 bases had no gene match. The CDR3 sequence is CASSASGRRTDTQYF. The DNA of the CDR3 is TGCGCCAGCAGCGCCAGCGGGAGAAGGACAGATACGCAGTATTTT. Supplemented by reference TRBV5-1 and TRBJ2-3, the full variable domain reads KAGVTQTPRYLIKTRGQQVTLSCSPISGHRSVSWYQQTPGQGLQFLFEYFSETQRNKGNFPGRFSGRQFSNSRSEMNVSTLELGDSALYLCASSASGRRTDTQYFGPGTRLTVL.

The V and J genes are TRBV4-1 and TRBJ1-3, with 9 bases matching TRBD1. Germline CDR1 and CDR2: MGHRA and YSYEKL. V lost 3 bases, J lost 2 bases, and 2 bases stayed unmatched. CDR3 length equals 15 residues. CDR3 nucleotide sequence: TGCGCCAGCAGCCAGGACAGGGGCACTGGAAACACCATATATTTT. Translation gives CASSQDRGTGNTIYF.